This section outlines one TCR beta chain sequence together with its context. The source of the sample is a study of blood T cell repertoires in COVID-19. Recruitment covered 20 to 25 US areas and drew participants whose ages spanned roughly 18 to 90 years. Clinical history as reported by participants underpinned cohort assignment. How the authors handled the data: Reference gene primer amplification gave estimated nucleated cell counts. The assay was immunoSEQ multiplex PCR, and TCRdb's table has in-frame clones only and misses some. From that table come the V and J calls and clone size; the DNA was used to work out D and trimming. The data hold about 320,000 clones, with approximately 88% observed a single time. V shed 3 bases and J 5 bases; nucleotides not matched to a gene: 11. Germline CDR1 reads GTSNPN; CDR2 reads SVGIG (reference sequence). The CDR3 contains 15 residues.

The J gene is TRBJ2-7, the V gene TRBV30, with TRBD1 matching over 9 bases. Sequenced: PBMCs or T cells enriched from blood (not recorded which). The receptor was derived from a young man who had recovered from COVID-19. CDR3 DNA sequence: TGTGCCTGGAGAGGTGTCAACAGGGGGCAAGACGAGCAGTACTTC. It is translated as CAWRGVNRGQDEQYF.